These T cell receptor beta chains were read from a single sample in a study of blood T cell repertoires in COVID-19. Profiled with immunoSEQ multiplex PCR; TCRdb holds only in-frame clones, not every one. The sample shows nearly 60,000 clones, about 90% of them seen only once. Sequencing used peripheral blood. Every receptor here comes from a man between 60 and 75 years old with active COVID-19. Each CDR3 is given with its conserved first and last residue. The D gene is left open where the match is weak. Expanded clones get a size class; other rows say once, few or many, or leave the size out.

v_call	d_call	j_call	clone_size	cdr3_aa	cdr3_nt
TRBV2	TRBD1	TRBJ1-1	-	CASRTGANTEAFF	TGTGCCAGCAGGACAGGGGCGAACACTGAAGCTTTCTTT
TRBV25-1	TRBD1	TRBJ2-5	-	CASSQQGALETQYF	TGTGCCAGCAGTCAACAGGGGGCGTTGGAGACCCAGTACTTC
TRBV25-1	TRBD1	TRBJ2-1	-	CASSVTGATNEQFF	TGTGCCAGCAGTGTAACAGGGGCCACCAATGAGCAGTTCTTC
TRBV6-1	-	TRBJ1-3	-	CASSEGGLGNTIYF	TGTGCCAGCAGTGAAGGGGGGCTCGGAAACACCATATATTTT
TRBV18	TRBD2	TRBJ2-1	-	CASSPSGLAGANEQFF	TGTGCCAGCTCACCATCGGGACTAGCGGGCGCAAATGAGCAGTTCTTC
TRBV7-9	-	TRBJ1-1	once	CASSLGRVNTEAFF	TGTGCCAGCAGCTTGGGCCGAGTGAACACTGAAGCTTTCTTT
TRBV28	-	TRBJ1-6	-	CASSLSGRGGESPLHF	TGTGCCAGCAGTTTAAGTGGTAGGGGTGGTGAGTCACCCCTCCACTTT
TRBV9	TRBD1	TRBJ1-4	once	CASSRTGGAEKLFF	TGTGCCAGCAGTCGGACAGGGGGCGCGGAAAAACTGTTTTTT
TRBV5-6	TRBD1	TRBJ1-3	-	CASSSRGQVMLTSGNTIYF	TGTGCCAGCAGCTCCCGGGGACAGGTCATGCTTACCTCTGGAAACACCATATATTTT
TRBV14	-	TRBJ1-6	-	CASSQVTGFFNSPLHF	TGTGCCAGCAGCCAAGTAACAGGGTTTTTTAATTCACCCCTCCACTTT
TRBV6-2/TRBV6-3	TRBD2	TRBJ2-2	-	CASSSPVRGGHYTGELFF	TGTGCCAGCAGTTCCCCGGTCCGGGGGGGGCACTACACCGGGGAGCTGTTTTTT
TRBV29-1	TRBD1	TRBJ2-7	-	CSFRQGAHEQYF	TGCAGCTTCCGACAGGGGGCCCACGAGCAGTACTTC
TRBV5-4	TRBD2	TRBJ2-2	-	CASYSGRQGRKSGELFF	TGTGCCAGCTATAGCGGGAGACAAGGTAGAAAGTCCGGGGAGCTGTTTTTT
TRBV5-1	TRBD2	TRBJ2-5	-	CASSLAGSGGLNFQETQYF	TGCGCCAGCAGCTTGGCCGGATCGGGGGGACTTAACTTCCAAGAGACCCAGTACTTC